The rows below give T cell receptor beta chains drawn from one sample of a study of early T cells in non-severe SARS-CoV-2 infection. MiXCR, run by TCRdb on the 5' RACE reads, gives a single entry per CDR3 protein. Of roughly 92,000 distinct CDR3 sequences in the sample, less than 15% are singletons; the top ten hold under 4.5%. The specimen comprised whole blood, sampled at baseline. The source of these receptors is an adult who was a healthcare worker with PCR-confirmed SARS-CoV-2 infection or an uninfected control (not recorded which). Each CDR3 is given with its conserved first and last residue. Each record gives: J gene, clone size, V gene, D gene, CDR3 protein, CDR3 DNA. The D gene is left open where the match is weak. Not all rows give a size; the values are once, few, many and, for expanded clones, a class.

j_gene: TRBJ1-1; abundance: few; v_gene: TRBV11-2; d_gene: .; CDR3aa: CASSGRTQAAEAFF; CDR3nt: TGTGCCAGCAGCGGGAGGACACAAGCAGCTGAAGCTTTCTTT
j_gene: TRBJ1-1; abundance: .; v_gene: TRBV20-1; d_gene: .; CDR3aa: CSAIPPLPTEAFF; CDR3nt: TGCAGTGCTATACCCCCCCTGCCCACTGAAGCTTTCTTT
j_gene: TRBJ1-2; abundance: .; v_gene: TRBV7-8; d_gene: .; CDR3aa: CASSPRPTADHYGYTF; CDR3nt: TGTGCCAGCAGCCCAAGACCGACAGCCGACCACTATGGCTACACCTTC
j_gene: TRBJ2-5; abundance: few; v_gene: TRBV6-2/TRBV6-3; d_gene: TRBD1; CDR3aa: CASSYSRDRGHQETQYF; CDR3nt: TGTGCCAGCAGTTACTCCCGGGACAGGGGGCACCAAGAGACCCAGTACTTC
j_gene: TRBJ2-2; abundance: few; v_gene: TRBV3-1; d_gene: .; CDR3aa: CASSHGRDGELFF; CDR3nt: TGTGCCAGCAGCCACGGACGGGACGGGGAGCTGTTTTTT
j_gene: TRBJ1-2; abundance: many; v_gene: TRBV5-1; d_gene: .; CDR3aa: CASSLSPGANYGYTF; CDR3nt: TGCGCCAGCAGCTTGTCACCAGGGGCGAACTATGGCTACACCTTC
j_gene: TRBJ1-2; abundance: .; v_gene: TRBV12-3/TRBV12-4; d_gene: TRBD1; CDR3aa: CASSLRTGNGYTF; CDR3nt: TGTGCCAGCAGCCTCCGGACAGGAAATGGCTACACCTTC
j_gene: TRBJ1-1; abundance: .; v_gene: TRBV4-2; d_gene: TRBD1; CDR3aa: CASSQSGGNTEAFF; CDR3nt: TGTGCCAGCAGCCAATCAGGGGGAAACACTGAAGCTTTCTTT
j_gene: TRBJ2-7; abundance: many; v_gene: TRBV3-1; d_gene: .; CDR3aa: CASSHVSSPEQYF; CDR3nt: TGTGCCAGCAGCCACGTATCTTCCCCCGAGCAGTACTTC
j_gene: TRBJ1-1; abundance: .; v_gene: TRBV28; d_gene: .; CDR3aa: CASSLWAGAGEAFF; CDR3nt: TGTGCCAGCAGTTTATGGGCAGGGGCGGGTGAAGCTTTCTTT
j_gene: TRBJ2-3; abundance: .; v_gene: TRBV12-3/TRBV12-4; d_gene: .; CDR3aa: CASSISGTDTQYF; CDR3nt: TGTGCCAGCAGTATTAGCGGCACAGATACGCAGTATTTT
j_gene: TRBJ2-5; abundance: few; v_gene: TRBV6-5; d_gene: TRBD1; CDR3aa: CASSYRDRVETQYF; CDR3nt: TGTGCCAGCAGTTACAGGGACAGGGTAGAGACCCAGTACTTC
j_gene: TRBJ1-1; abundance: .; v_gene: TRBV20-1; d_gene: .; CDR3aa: CSARDAQANTEAFF; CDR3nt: TGCAGTGCTAGAGATGCGCAGGCGAACACTGAAGCTTTCTTT
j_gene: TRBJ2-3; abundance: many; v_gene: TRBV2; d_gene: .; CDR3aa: CASSATSSSTDTQYF; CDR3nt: TGTGCCAGCAGTGCAACAAGCTCTAGCACAGATACGCAGTATTTT
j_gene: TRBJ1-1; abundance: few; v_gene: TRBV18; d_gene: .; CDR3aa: CASSLSAGTGTEAFF; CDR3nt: TGTGCCAGCTCACTCAGCGCGGGTACGGGCACTGAAGCTTTCTTT
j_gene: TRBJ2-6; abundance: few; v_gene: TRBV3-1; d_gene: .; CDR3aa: CASSPNRGIGANVLTF; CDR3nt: TGTGCCAGCAGCCCAAATCGGGGAATTGGGGCCAACGTCCTGACTTTC
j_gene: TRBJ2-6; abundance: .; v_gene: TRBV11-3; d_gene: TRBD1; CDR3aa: CASSHPGQGALRGANVLTF; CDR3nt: TGTGCCAGCAGCCATCCGGGACAGGGGGCGCTGAGAGGGGCCAACGTCCTGACTTTC
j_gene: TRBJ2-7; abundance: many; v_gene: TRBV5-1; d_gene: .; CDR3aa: CASSLEARQYF; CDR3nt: TGCGCCAGCAGCCTCGAGGCAAGACAGTACTTC
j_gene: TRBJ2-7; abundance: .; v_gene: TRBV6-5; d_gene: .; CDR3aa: CASSFRTSGGQYF; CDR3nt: TGTGCCAGCAGTTTCCGGACATCCGGGGGGCAGTACTTC
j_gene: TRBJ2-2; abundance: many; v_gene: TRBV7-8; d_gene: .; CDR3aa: CASSLAHQARDDGGELFF; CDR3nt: TGTGCCAGCAGCTTGGCTCATCAGGCTAGGGATGATGGCGGGGAGCTGTTTTTT
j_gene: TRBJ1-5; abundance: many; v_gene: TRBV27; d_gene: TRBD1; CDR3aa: CASSGQGGARGNQPQHF; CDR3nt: TGTGCCAGCAGTGGTCAGGGGGGGGCAAGGGGCAATCAGCCCCAGCATTTT
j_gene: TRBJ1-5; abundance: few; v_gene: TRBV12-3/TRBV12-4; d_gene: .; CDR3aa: CASSRRVGEIPQPQHF; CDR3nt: TGTGCCAGCAGTCGAAGAGTAGGGGAAATACCTCAGCCCCAGCATTTT
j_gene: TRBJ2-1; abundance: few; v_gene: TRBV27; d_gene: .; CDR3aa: CASSFGWGTLNNEQFF; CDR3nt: TGTGCCAGCAGTTTCGGATGGGGGACCCTCAACAATGAGCAGTTCTTC
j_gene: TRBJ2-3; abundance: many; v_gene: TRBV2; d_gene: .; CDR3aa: CASSVQGQTDTQYF; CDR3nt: TGTGCCAGCAGTGTACAGGGCCAAACAGATACGCAGTATTTT
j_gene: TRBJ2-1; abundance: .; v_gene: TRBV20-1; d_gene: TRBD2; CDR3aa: CSASYRLAGEQFF; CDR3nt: TGCAGTGCTAGTTACCGACTAGCGGGAGAGCAGTTCTTC
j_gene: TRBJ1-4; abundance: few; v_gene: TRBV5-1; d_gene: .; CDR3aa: CASRTPRDGEKLFF; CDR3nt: TGCGCCAGCCGAACCCCCCGGGACGGTGAAAAACTGTTTTTT
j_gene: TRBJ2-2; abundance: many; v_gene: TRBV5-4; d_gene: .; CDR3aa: CASSLYNTRRANTGELFF; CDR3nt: TGTGCCAGCAGCTTGTATAATACTAGGAGAGCCAACACCGGGGAGCTGTTTTTT
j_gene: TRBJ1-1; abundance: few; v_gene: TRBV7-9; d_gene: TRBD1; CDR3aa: CASSTPDRANTEAFF; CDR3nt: TGTGCCAGCAGCACTCCTGACAGGGCGAACACTGAAGCTTTCTTT
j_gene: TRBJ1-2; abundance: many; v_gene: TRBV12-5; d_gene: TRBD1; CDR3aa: CASGLNERQGNYGYTF; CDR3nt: TGTGCTAGTGGTTTAAACGAACGACAGGGAAACTATGGCTACACCTTC
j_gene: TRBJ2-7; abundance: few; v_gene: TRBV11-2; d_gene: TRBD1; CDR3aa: CASSFGVTGAGEQYF; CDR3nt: TGTGCCAGCAGCTTCGGGGTGACAGGGGCGGGCGAGCAGTACTTC
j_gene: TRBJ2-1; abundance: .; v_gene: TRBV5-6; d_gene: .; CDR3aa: CASSLTGIQFF; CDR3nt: TGTGCCAGCAGCTTGACGGGGATTCAGTTCTTC
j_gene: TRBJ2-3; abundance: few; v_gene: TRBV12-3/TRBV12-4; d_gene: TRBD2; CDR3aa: CASSLAGVNTDTQYF; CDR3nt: TGTGCCAGCAGTTTGGCGGGAGTGAACACAGATACGCAGTATTTT
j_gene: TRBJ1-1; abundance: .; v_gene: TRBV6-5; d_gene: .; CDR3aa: CASSYSRGSGNTEVFF; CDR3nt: TGTGCCAGCAGTTACTCCCGAGGGTCAGGGAACACTGAAGTTTTCTTT
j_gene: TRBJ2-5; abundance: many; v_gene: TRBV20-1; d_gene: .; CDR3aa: CSARSGLSETQYF; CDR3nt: TGCAGTGCTAGATCAGGACTATCTGAGACCCAGTACTTC
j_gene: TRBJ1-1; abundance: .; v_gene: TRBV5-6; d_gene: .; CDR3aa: CASSFDTGSTEAFF; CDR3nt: TGTGCCAGCAGCTTTGACACCGGGAGCACTGAAGCTTTCTTT
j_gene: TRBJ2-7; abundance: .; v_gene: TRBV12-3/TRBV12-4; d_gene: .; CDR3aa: CASSLGMVRSEQYF; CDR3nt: TGTGCCAGCAGTTTGGGAATGGTGCGATCCGAGCAGTACTTC
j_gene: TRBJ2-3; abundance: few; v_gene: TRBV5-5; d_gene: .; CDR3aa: CASSVFPGEEATDTQYF; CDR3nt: TGTGCCAGCAGCGTGTTCCCAGGGGAAGAGGCCACAGATACGCAGTATTTT
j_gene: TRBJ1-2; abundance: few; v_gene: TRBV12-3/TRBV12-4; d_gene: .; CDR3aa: CASSFGGTYGYTF; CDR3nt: TGTGCCAGCAGTTTTGGGGGGACCTATGGCTACACCTTC
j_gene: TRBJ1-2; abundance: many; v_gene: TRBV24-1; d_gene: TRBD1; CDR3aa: CATSDYGTGTNYGYTF; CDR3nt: TGTGCCACCAGTGACTACGGGACAGGGACTAACTATGGCTACACCTTC
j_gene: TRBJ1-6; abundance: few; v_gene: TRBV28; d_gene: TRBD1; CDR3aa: CASSLLQGASPLHF; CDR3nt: TGTGCCAGCAGTTTATTACAGGGGGCCTCACCCCTCCACTTT
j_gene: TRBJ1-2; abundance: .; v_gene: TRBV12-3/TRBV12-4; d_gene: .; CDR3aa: CASRFPGYGYTF; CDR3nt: TGTGCCAGCAGGTTCCCAGGGTATGGCTACACCTTC
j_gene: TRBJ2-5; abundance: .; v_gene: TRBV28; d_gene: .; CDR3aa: CASTPLDGETQYF; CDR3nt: TGTGCCAGCACCCCCCTAGACGGGGAGACCCAGTACTTC
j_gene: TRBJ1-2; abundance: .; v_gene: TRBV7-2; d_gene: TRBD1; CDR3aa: CASSFGGQNYGYTF; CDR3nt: TGTGCCAGCAGCTTTGGGGGACAGAACTATGGCTACACCTTC
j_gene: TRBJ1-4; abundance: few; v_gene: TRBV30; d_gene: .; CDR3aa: CAWSSTWVPGREKLFF; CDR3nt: TGTGCCTGGAGTAGCACATGGGTCCCCGGGAGGGAAAAACTGTTTTTT
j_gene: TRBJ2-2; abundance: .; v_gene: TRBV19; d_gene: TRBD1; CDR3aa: CAPPRGTGSGELFF; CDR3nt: TGTGCCCCCCCCCGCGGGACAGGGTCCGGGGAGCTGTTTTTT